The clone carrying this T cell receptor beta chain has a count of ten or more. The read comes to an end 3 residues before the CDR3 does, leaving the germline J gene to fill in the end. The sample originates from a study of T cell clonality in common variable immunodeficiency. Some clones are missing from TCRdb's copy, which holds only in-frame ones; the method was immunoSEQ multiplex PCR. This sample comprises about 35,000 clones, none seen once only. CDR1 is SEHNR and CDR2 is FQNEAQ in the germline V gene (reference sequence). The CDR3 is 15 amino acids. J gave up 5 bases and V 4 bases, and 6 bases lay outside the gene matches.

The J gene is TRBJ2-2, the V gene TRBV7-9, with 8 bases fitting TRBD2. This receptor was obtained from a person aged 18 to 75 in good health. Sequencing input: peripheral blood mononuclear cells. The CDR3 reads CASSSQRERTGELFF. The CDR3 bases that were read are TGTGCCAGCAGCTCGCAGCGGGAGAGAACCGGGGAG.